The 24 T cell receptor beta chains below come from one sample, sequenced in a study of cytomegalovirus exposure and HLA in healthy donors. Primers for the PCR totalled 60 Vbeta and 13 Jbeta. Produced via immunoSEQ multiplex PCR; TCRdb's table is partial and in-frame only. This table has 150,000 to 250,000 clones, under 90% appearing once. The sequenced sample consisted of PBMCs. Receptor source: a boy aged 2 to 10 in good health and CMV-seronegative.

V is TRBV4-1 and J is TRBJ2-3, with a weak D call TRBD1 (6 bases). Between the trimmed V and J ends, which lost 4 bases and 10 bases, there was a span of 18 bases. CDR3 length: 14 amino acids. Germline values: CDR1 MGHRA, CDR2 YSYEKL. CDR3 residues: CASSPTGIPPPQYF. In DNA form, the CDR3 reads TGCGCCAGCAGCCCAACAGGGATCCCTCCTCCGCAGTATTTT.

This CDR3 reads CASSLDAGGLATDTQYF. For the CDR3, the DNA is TGTGCCAGCAGCTTGGACGCAGGGGGCCTTGCGACAGATACGCAGTATTTT. The chain links TRBV5-5 to TRBJ2-3; 8 positions match TRBD1. The CDR3 length is 17 residues. Looked up from germline, CDR1 is SGHKS and CDR2 is YYEKEE (reference sequence). V dropped 0 bases and J dropped 3; count of bases not matched to a gene: 9.

CDR3 sequence (DNA): TGTGCCAGCCTTAATCAGCCCCAGCATTTT. Translation gives CASLNQPQHF. V is TRBV25-1 and J is TRBJ1-5; D is unresolved. Deletions cut 8 bases from V and 4 bases from J, with 3 bases between. CDR3 size: 10 residues. Looked up from germline, CDR1 is MGHDK and CDR2 is SYGVNS.

The chain recombines TRBV7-9 with TRBJ1-2, with no clear D. The CDR3 consists of 14 residues. V gave up 6 bases and J gave up 11 bases, with 22 bases separating them. Germline V lookup: CDR1 SEHNR, CDR2 FQNEAQ (reference sequence). CDR3 in amino acids: CASSLKRAAAQYTF. DNA of the CDR3: TGTGCCAGCAGTCTGAAAAGAGCGGCAGCCCAGTACACCTTC.

V is TRBV6-5 and J is TRBJ1-2, with D maybe TRBD1 (6 bases). From germline, CDR1 is MNHEY and CDR2 SVGAGI. V was cut by 5 bases and J by 8 bases, with 12 bases left in between. CDR3 length: 12 amino acids. CDR3 DNA sequence: TGTGCCAGCAGTACAGGGTGGGAGGGCTACACCTTC. Protein: CASSTGWEGYTF.

Comments on this clone: Other nucleotide sequences from this sample produce the same CDR3. The chain has TRBV7-3 and TRBJ2-2, with 7 bases aligning to TRBD1. This CDR3 comprises 14 residues. V gave up 6 bases and J gave up 6 bases; unmatched junction bases: 7. CDR1 and CDR2 (germline): SGHTA, FQGTGA. CDR3 protein: CASSSQGVPGELFF. CDR3 nucleotide sequence: TGTGCCAGCAGTTCCCAGGGGGTACCCGGGGAGCTGTTTTTT.

The chain links TRBV4-2 to TRBJ1-2, with D maybe TRBD1 (5 bases). CDR1 and CDR2 (germline): LGHNA, YNFKEQ. V lost 0 bases to trimming and J lost 4 bases, with 6 bases between them. The CDR3 sequence is 13 residues long. Here the CDR3 reads CASSQDDSYGYTF. In nucleotides, the CDR3 is TGTGCCAGCAGCCAAGATGACAGCTATGGCTACACCTTC.

This clone was observed a handful of times. V usage is TRBV7-2 and J usage is TRBJ2-1; D possibly corresponds to TRBD1 (6 bases). Trimming cost V 2 bases and J 10 bases, with 6 bases left between them. This CDR3 is 11 amino acids long. Germline lookup yields CDR1 SGHTA and CDR2 FQGNSA. The CDR3, as DNA: TGTGCCAGCAGCTTAACAGGGGAGCAGTTCTTC. It codes for CASSLTGEQFF.

V usage is TRBV5-1 and J usage is TRBJ2-2; 15 bases line up with TRBD2. V was pared by 4 bases and J by 6 bases, with 4 bases of the junction left unmatched. Germline CDR1 is SGHRS and CDR2 is YFSETQ. The CDR3 totals 16 residues. In DNA form, the CDR3 reads TGCGCCAGCAGCCCCGGACTAGCGGGGGGGCCCGGGGAGCTGTTTTTT. It translates to CASSPGLAGGPGELFF. The full variable domain, its missing parts supplied by reference TRBV5-1 and TRBJ2-2, is KAGVTQTPRYLIKTRGQQVTLSCSPISGHRSVSWYQQTPGQGLQFLFEYFSETQRNKGNFPGRFSGRQFSNSRSEMNVSTLELGDSALYLCASSPGLAGGPGELFFGEGSRLTVL.

The genes are TRBV19 and TRBJ1-6; the D is unclear. Trimming stripped 5 bases from V and 9 bases from J, with 17 bases between. Germline assignment: CDR1 LNHDA and CDR2 SQIVND (reference sequence). CDR3 length equals 15 residues. The CDR3 DNA sequence: TGTGCCAGTAGTCCTGTAGTGACATATGGTTCACCCCTCCACTTT. Translated: CASSPVVTYGSPLHF.

The rearrangement uses TRBV5-4 and TRBJ1-1; TRBD1 is a possible D gene (6 bases). This CDR3 is built from 15 residues. V was trimmed by 4 bases and J by 1 base, leaving 14 bases between them. Germline CDR1 reads SGHNT; CDR2 reads YYREEE (reference sequence). The CDR3 loop is CASSLGGHSNTEAFF. Here the CDR3 DNA reads TGTGCCAGCAGCCTTGGGGGACATTCGAACACTGAAGCTTTCTTT.

The table lists this clone with a count of one. The rearrangement joins TRBV13 to TRBJ2-5, with unresolved D. CDR3 size: 11 residues. The V gene lost 4 bases and the J gene lost 7 bases, with 7 bases spanning the gap. Germline lookup yields CDR1 PRHDT and CDR2 FYEKMQ (reference sequence). Here the CDR3 DNA reads TGTGCCAGCAGCTCGTCGGGGACCCAGTACTTC. Its translation: CASSSSGTQYF.

The chain joins TRBV27 to TRBJ1-2; D may be TRBD1 (5 bases). V shed 2 bases and J shed 5 bases, with 12 bases lying between them. The germline V gene encodes CDR1 MNHEY and CDR2 SMNVEV (reference sequence). The CDR3 length is 14 residues. The CDR3 here is CASSLSQKGYGYTF. CDR3 sequence (DNA): TGTGCCAGCAGTTTAAGCCAGAAGGGGTATGGCTACACCTTC.

V and J are TRBV7-3 and TRBJ2-2; 9 bases line up with TRBD2. The V gene's germline CDR1 is SGHTA and CDR2 FQGTGA. The V segment lost 3 bases and the J segment 0 bases; nucleotides outside the gene matches: 5. The CDR3 length is 17 residues. The CDR3 region is CASSLRVAGANTGELFF. CDR3 DNA: TGTGCCAGCAGCTTGAGGGTAGCGGGGGCGAACACCGGGGAGCTGTTTTTT.

This chain links TRBV7-8 with TRBJ1-1, with 9 bases matching TRBD1. J gave up 1 base and V 4 bases, and 7 bases lay outside the gene matches. The CDR3 totals 16 residues. CDR1 SGHVS and CDR2 FQNEAQ come from the germline V gene. CDR3 sequence: CASSSDRGGRNTEAFF. CDR3 nucleotide sequence: TGTGCCAGCAGCTCGGACAGGGGAGGTCGGAACACTGAAGCTTTCTTT.

This chain joins TRBV13 and TRBJ1-2; 9 nucleotides match TRBD1. The CDR3 length is 15 residues. Unmatched junction bases numbered 7, after V lost 0 bases and J lost 8 bases. Germline V gene sequence: CDR1 PRHDT, CDR2 FYEKMQ (reference sequence). The CDR3 DNA is TGTGCCAGCAGCTTAGGGGACAGGGGTGGGGTGGGCTACACCTTC. This translates into CASSLGDRGGVGYTF.

To note about this clone: The same CDR3 is also encoded by other DNA sequences in this sample. The V and J genes are TRBV4-3 and TRBJ1-5, with TRBD1 as a possible D gene (6 bases). The CDR3 has 13 amino acids. V was trimmed by 0 bases and J by 6 bases, leaving 6 bases between them. Germline values: CDR1 LGHNA, CDR2 YSLEER. In nucleotides, the CDR3 is TGCGCCAGCAGCCAAGACAGGGGTCAGCCCCAGCATTTT. Amino acids: CASSQDRGQPQHF.

This clone was detected once. The chain is built from TRBV7-9 and TRBJ2-5; TRBD2 matches 9 bases. V was clipped by 1 base and J by 5 bases; unmatched bases: 5. This CDR3 spans 15 amino acids. Germline V gene sequence: CDR1 SEHNR, CDR2 FQNEAQ (reference sequence). CDR3 in DNA: TGTGCCAGCAGCTTAGGCTTGAGCGGGGGGGAGACCCAGTACTTC. This encodes CASSLGLSGGETQYF.

This chain uses TRBV5-1 with TRBJ2-3, with 8 bases matching TRBD2. There are 16 residues in the CDR3. Germline CDR1 reads SGHRS; CDR2 reads YFSETQ. J lost 4 bases, V lost 4 bases, and 11 bases had no gene match. The CDR3 DNA reads as TGCGCCAGCAGCATTAGACTAGCGTATGTGGCAGATACGCAGTATTTT. As protein: CASSIRLAYVADTQYF.

This chain links TRBV7-8 with TRBJ2-7, with TRBD1 identical over 9 bases. The CDR3 has 14 residues. With 4 bases clipped from V and 7 bases from J, the junction kept 8 bases outside the gene matches. Germline V gene data show CDR1 as SGHVS and CDR2 as FQNEAQ. CDR3 in DNA: TGTGCCAGCAGCTCCCCGGGACAGGGAAGGGAGCAGTACTTC. Protein: CASSSPGQGREQYF.

This chain uses TRBV6-1 with TRBJ2-3, with 7 bases aligning to TRBD2. The CDR3 length is 14 residues. Germline CDR1 and CDR2: MNHNS and SASEGT. The junction had 2 bases not matched to a gene; V was cut back by 4 bases and J by 1 base. This chain's CDR3 is CASSVAGGTDTQYF. CDR3 nucleotides: TGTGCCAGCAGTGTCGCGGGGGGCACAGATACGCAGTATTTT.

This chain joins TRBV19 and TRBJ1-1, with D possibly being TRBD1 (6 bases). Germline V gene sequence: CDR1 LNHDA, CDR2 SQIVND (reference sequence). V lost 5 bases and J lost 0, with 13 bases in between. The CDR3 has 15 amino acids. CDR3 sequence: CASSPAGALNTEAFF. In DNA, the CDR3 is TGTGCCAGTAGTCCTGCAGGGGCACTGAACACTGAAGCTTTCTTT.

The chain links TRBV4-2 to TRBJ1-2, with D unclear. Germline values: CDR1 LGHNA, CDR2 YNFKEQ. This CDR3 region has 17 residues. V was cut by 0 bases and J by 1 base, with 15 bases left in between. The DNA of the CDR3 is TGTGCCAGCAGCCAAGAGACATCCAGAAAAGATAACTATGGCTACACCTTC. It yields the protein CASSQETSRKDNYGYTF.

V gene TRBV7-9 combines with J gene TRBJ2-7; TRBD2 matches at 8 bases. CDR3 length equals 15 residues. V dropped 5 bases and J dropped 3; count of bases not matched to a gene: 9. In germline, CDR1 is SEHNR, CDR2 FQNEAQ (reference sequence). CDR3 region: CASSMRAGESYEQYF. In DNA, the CDR3 is TGTGCCAGCAGCATGAGAGCGGGGGAGAGCTACGAGCAGTACTTC.